This T cell receptor beta chain was captured by sequencing in a study of CD8 T cells in Susac syndrome (dated by TCRdb to the late 2010s). For the study in its entirety: Of the Susac syndrome patients who were sequenced, under 10 were in clinical remission while five or six had clinically active disease. At blood withdrawal, Susac syndrome patients were either therapy-naive, taking corticosteroids (in some cases with IVIg as well), or taking IVIg alone. The study used repertoire sequencing to test whether antigen drove CD8+ T cell activation and differentiation in Susac syndrome.

Peripheral blood CD8+ and CD4+ T cells from healthy donors, Susac syndrome patients and multiple sclerosis patients were profiled using high-throughput TCR beta sequencing. The Susac syndrome patients fulfilled recently defined diagnostic criteria for definite or probable disease. Bulk CD8+ and CD4+ T cells were purified magnetically by negative isolation, whereas CD8+ TEMRA cells were enriched by FACS. Blood was collected in EDTA tubes and processed within 24 hours, with PBMCs isolated through density gradient centrifugation. PBMCs intended for TCR sequencing were frozen in liquid nitrogen and were later thawed in a 37 degrees C water bath. The sorted or isolated CD4+, CD8+ and CD8+ TEMRA cells had a purity of 90% or higher. With respect to this clonotype: Its antigen is still unknown. No much larger clone exists at a distance of one base, and base qualities are not known.

In the germline V gene, CDR1 corresponds to SQVTM and CDR2 to ANQGSEA. Trimming leaves V shorter by 4 bases and J shorter by 2 bases, with the junction holding 2 bases beyond the gene matches. There are 13 amino acids in the CDR3, from cysteine to phenylalanine inclusive. Only the CDR3 DNA is retained, 39 bases long and in frame from the first base. Overall results and qualifications from the work: The study acknowledged that relatively few individuals were included in the TCR sequencing and HLA analysis. No clonal expansion was detected in the CD4+ T cell repertoire of Susac syndrome patients.

RNA was extracted using the RNeasy kit, and about 0.45 to 1 microgram was reverse transcribed with random hexamers. The immunoSEQ multiplex PCR assay, which covers 54 Vbeta and 13 Jbeta segments, was used to amplify TCR beta CDR3 regions. PCR amplification bias was corrected using a synthetic template baseline for primer optimization and computational correction. The authors' analysis ran thus. Reads were annotated to V, D and J genes per IMGT and analyzed with immunoSEQ Analyzer, keeping only productive sequences. To calculate clonality, Shannon entropy was normalized by log2 of the number of productive unique sequences and then subtracted from one. For each patient and control, public and private clones were evaluated within the 100 most prevalent clones. Clones were defined as Susac-specific when absent from the healthy and MS cohorts, from approximately 970 published viral clones and from other ImmuneACCESS disease sequences. TCRdb itself trimmed the public reads at Q25 with fastp, ran MiXCR and retained productive beta chains. Rows are unified per CDR3 protein, each entry keeping the most common DNA and genes. The V and J calls shown here were made by TCRdb, not taken from the authors' results. Recorded for this sample are some 110,000 distinct CDR3 sequences; nearly 96% of them occurred a single time. The ten largest clones represent less than 0.15% of the sample.

Material: CD4+ T cells from PBMCs. The V and J genes are TRBV29-1 and TRBJ2-1, and 7 junction bases match TRBD2. The receptor was derived from a human donor with Susac syndrome. The CDR3: CSVVTSAYNEQFF. In nucleotides, the sequence is TGCAGCGTTGTTACTAGCGCCTACAATGAGCAGTTCTTC.